Each of the 9 T cell receptor beta chains below was sequenced from the same sample in a study of cytomegalovirus exposure and HLA in healthy donors. PCR was performed using 60 Vbeta and 13 Jbeta primers. Produced via immunoSEQ multiplex PCR; TCRdb's table is partial and in-frame only. The table has about 180,000 clones, 80% to 90% seen once; the top ten hold 1% to 1.5%. The specimen sequenced was PBMCs. The receptor set was obtained from a girl aged 2 to 10 in good health and CMV-seropositive.

In nucleotides, the CDR3 is TGTGCCAGCAGTACTAGCGGGAGCTGGGGAGAGACCCAGTACTTC. Amino acid sequence: CASSTSGSWGETQYF. The V and J genes are TRBV6-1 and TRBJ2-5; 11 bases fit TRBD2. Germline V gene data show CDR1 as MNHNS and CDR2 as SASEGT. This CDR3 contains 15 residues. Unmatched junction bases numbered 6, after V lost 5 bases and J lost 4 bases.

The rearrangement links TRBV11-3 to TRBJ2-1; 12 bases agree with TRBD2. This CDR3 is 15 amino acids long. CDR1 is SGHNT and CDR2 is YENEEA in the germline V gene. V shed 3 bases and J 7 bases; nucleotides not matched to a gene: 4. The CDR3 loop reads CASSFRLAGENEQFF. Here the CDR3 DNA reads TGTGCCAGCAGCTTCCGACTAGCGGGAGAAAATGAGCAGTTCTTC. Complete variable domain (other parts from reference TRBV11-3 and TRBJ2-1): EAGVVQSPRYKIIEKKQPVAFWCNPISGHNTLYWYLQNLGQGPELLIRYENEEAVDDSQLPKDRFSAERLKGVDSTLKIQPAELGDSAVYLCASSFRLAGENEQFFGPGTRLTVL.

The chain uses TRBV15 and TRBJ1-5; a weak D match, TRBD1 (6 bases). V gave up 1 base and J gave up 5 bases, with 15 bases separating them. Germline CDR1 and CDR2: LNHNV and YYDKDF (reference sequence). The CDR3 has 16 amino acids. The CDR3 is CATSRASRDTYQPQHF. The CDR3 nucleotides read TGTGCCACCAGCAGAGCTTCCCGGGACACCTATCAGCCCCAGCATTTT.

The CDR3 DNA sequence: TGTGCCAGTAGTACCACAGGGGGCGCGTTTCAGCCCCAGCATTTT. This translates into CASSTTGGAFQPQHF. This chain connects TRBV19 to TRBJ1-5; TRBD1 matches at 9 bases. CDR1 and CDR2 (germline): LNHDA, SQIVND (reference sequence). CDR3 size: 15 residues. V gave up 4 bases and J gave up 6 bases; unmatched junction bases: 7. Together with reference TRBV19 and TRBJ1-5, the CDR3 gives the full variable domain: DGGITQSPKYLFRKEGQNVTLSCEQNLNHDAMYWYRQDPGQGLRLIYYSQIVNDFQKGDIAEGYSVSREKKESFPLTVTSAQKNPTAFYLCASSTTGGAFQPQHFGDGTRLSIL.

The J gene is TRBJ1-6, the V gene TRBV5-5, with D tentatively TRBD1 (6 bases). The CDR3 totals 17 residues. Between the trimmed V and J ends, which lost 3 bases and 6 bases, there was a span of 19 bases. Germline CDR1 is SGHKS and CDR2 is YYEKEE (reference sequence). The CDR3 reads CASSYYSTGTLNSPLHF. CDR3 coding DNA: TGTGCCAGCAGCTATTATTCCACAGGGACCCTTAATTCACCCCTCCACTTT.

The chain recombines TRBV19 with TRBJ2-2; D is perhaps TRBD2 (7 bases). V lost 6 bases, J lost 4 bases, and 12 bases lay in between. This CDR3 region has 14 residues. Germline V CDR1 and CDR2: LNHDA, SQIVND (reference sequence). The CDR3 nucleotides read TGTGCCAGTAGGGGGGGGGCGAGCACCGGGGAGCTGTTTTTT. Amino acids: CASRGGASTGELFF.

The chain carries TRBV5-8 and TRBJ2-6; D perhaps matches TRBD1 (5 bases). V was cut by 2 bases and J by 15 bases, with 12 bases left in between. Germline V gives CDR1 SGHTS, CDR2 YDEGEE. This CDR3 has 12 amino acids. The CDR3, as DNA: TGTGCCAGCAGCTTAACAGGAATCGGCCTGACTTTC. As protein: CASSLTGIGLTF. Full variable domain (remainder filled in from reference TRBV5-8 and TRBJ2-6): EAGVTQSPTHLIKTRGQQATLRCSPISGHTSVYWYQQALGLGLQFLLWYDEGEERNRGNFPPRFSGRQFPNYSSELNVNALELEDSALYLCASSLTGIGLTFGAGSRLTVL.

The V call is TRBV5-6, the J call TRBJ1-2; TRBD1 might be the D (6 bases). Trimming took off 0 bases at V and 8 bases at J, with 11 bases between the two ends. Germline CDR1 reads SGHDT; CDR2 reads YYEEEE. This CDR3 has 13 amino acids. The CDR3 sequence: CASSLDRVIGYTF. CDR3 nucleotide sequence: TGTGCCAGCAGCTTGGACAGGGTAATCGGCTACACCTTC.

This clone came up a few times. The rearrangement joins TRBV2 to TRBJ1-1, with a weak D call TRBD1 (5 bases). The ends were cut back, 2 bases at V and 10 bases at J, with 17 bases in the middle. CDR1 is SNHLY, CDR2 FYNNEI, per germline. The CDR3 totals 14 residues. As DNA, the CDR3 is TGTGCCAGCAGTGAAAGTAACGGCCCCCAGGGAGCTTTCTTT. It translates to CASSESNGPQGAFF.